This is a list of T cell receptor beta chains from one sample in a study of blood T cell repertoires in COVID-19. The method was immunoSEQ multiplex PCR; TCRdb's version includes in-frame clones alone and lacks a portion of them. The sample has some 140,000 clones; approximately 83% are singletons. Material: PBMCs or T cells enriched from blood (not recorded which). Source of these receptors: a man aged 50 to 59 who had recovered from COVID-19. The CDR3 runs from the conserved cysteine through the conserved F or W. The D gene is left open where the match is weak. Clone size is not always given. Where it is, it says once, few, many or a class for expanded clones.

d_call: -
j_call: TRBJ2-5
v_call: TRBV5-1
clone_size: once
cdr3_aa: CASSAQVTKETQYF
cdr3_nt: TGCGCCAGCAGCGCGCAGGTGACGAAAGAGACCCAGTACTTC

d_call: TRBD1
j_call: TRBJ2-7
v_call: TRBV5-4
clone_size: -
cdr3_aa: CASSLAGGTGDSYEQYF
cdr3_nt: TGTGCCAGCAGCTTGGCGGGCGGGACAGGGGACTCCTACGAGCAGTACTTC

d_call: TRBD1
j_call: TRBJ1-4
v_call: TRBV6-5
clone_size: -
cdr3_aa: CASSYSEEGARKLFF
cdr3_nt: TGTGCCAGCAGTTACTCTGAAGAGGGGGCGAGAAAACTGTTTTTT

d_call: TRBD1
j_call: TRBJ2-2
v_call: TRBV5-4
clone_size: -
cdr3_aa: CASSPGTDFTGELFF
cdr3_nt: TGTGCCAGCAGCCCCGGGACAGATTTTACCGGGGAGCTGTTTTTT

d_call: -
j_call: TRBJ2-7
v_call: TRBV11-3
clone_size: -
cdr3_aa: CASSLYGISMDRFSYEQYF
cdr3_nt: TGTGCCAGCAGCTTATACGGAATAAGTATGGACAGATTCTCCTACGAGCAGTACTTC

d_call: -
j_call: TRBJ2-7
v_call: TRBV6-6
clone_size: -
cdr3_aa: CASSPWGRSLSTYEQYF
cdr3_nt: TGTGCCAGCAGTCCATGGGGGCGGTCCCTCAGTACCTACGAGCAGTACTTC

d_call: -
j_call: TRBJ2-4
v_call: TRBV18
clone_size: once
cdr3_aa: CASSPSATKNIQYF
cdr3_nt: TGTGCCAGCTCACCATCCGCGACCAAAAACATTCAGTACTTC

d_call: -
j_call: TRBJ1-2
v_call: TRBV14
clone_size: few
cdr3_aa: CATRENYGYTF
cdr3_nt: TGTGCCACCCGAGAAAACTATGGCTACACCTTC

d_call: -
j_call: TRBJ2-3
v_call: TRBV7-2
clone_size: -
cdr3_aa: CASSRSSADTQYF
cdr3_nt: TGTGCCAGCAGTCGTAGTTCGGCAGATACGCAGTATTTT

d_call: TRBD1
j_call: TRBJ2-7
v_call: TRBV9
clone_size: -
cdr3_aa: CASSVGDRGYEQYF
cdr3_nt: TGTGCCAGCAGCGTAGGGGACAGGGGCTACGAGCAGTACTTC

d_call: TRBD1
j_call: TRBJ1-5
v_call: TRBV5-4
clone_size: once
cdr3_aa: CASSPDRGGDQPQHF
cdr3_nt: TGTGCCAGCAGCCCTGACAGGGGAGGGGATCAGCCCCAGCATTTT

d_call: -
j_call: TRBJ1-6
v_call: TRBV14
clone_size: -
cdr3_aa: CASSQSFPFTRDYNSPLHF
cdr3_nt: TGTGCCAGCAGCCAAAGTTTTCCCTTTACCCGGGACTATAATTCACCCCTCCACTTT

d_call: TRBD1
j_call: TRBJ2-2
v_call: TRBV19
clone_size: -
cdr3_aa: CASSLARGRSTGELFF
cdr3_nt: TGTGCCAGTAGTTTGGCGAGGGGGCGAAGCACCGGGGAGCTGTTTTTT

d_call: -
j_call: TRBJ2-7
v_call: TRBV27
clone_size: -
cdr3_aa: CASSLNGGTATYEQYF
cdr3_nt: TGTGCCAGCAGTTTAAATGGCGGGACAGCTACCTACGAGCAGTACTTC

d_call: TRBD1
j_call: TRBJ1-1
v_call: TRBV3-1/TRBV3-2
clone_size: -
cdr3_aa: CASRDRVSTEAFF
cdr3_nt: TGTGCCAGCAGAGACAGGGTGTCCACTGAAGCTTTCTTT